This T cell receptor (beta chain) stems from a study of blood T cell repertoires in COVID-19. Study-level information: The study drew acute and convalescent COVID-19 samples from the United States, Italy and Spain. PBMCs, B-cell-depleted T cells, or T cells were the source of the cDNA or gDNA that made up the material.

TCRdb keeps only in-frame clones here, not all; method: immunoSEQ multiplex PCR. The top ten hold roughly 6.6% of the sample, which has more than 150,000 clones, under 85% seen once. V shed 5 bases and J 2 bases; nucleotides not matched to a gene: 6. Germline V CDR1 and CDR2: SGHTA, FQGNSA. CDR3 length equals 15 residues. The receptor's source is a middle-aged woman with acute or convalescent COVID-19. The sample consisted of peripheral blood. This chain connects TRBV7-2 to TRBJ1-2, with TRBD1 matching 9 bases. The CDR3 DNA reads TGTGCCAGCAGCCCAAGGGGACAGGGAAACTATGGCTACACCTTC. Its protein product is CASSPRGQGNYGYTF. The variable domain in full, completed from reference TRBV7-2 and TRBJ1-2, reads GAGVSQSPSNKVTEKGKDVELRCDPISGHTALYWYRQSLGQGLEFLIYFQGNSAPDKSGLPSDRFSAERTGGSVSTLTIQRTQQEDSAVYLCASSPRGQGNYGYTFGSGTRLTVV.